This T cell receptor beta chain came from a study of T cell responses to AZD1222 COVID-19 vaccine. Second-dose intervals of approximately 4 or approximately 12 weeks were pooled. There are a few counts of this clone. Its antigen is not identified. V was shortened by 0 bases and J by 0 bases, with 7 bases between the two germline ends. The CDR3 is 14 amino acids. Germline V CDR1 and CDR2: SGHTS, YDEGEE. The repertoire was sequenced with immunoSEQ multiplex PCR; TCRdb's copy has only in-frame clones and lacks some. The table lists roughly 200,000 clones, approximately 91% of them singletons. Study outcomes and limitations: Spike-specific TCR depth and breadth grew after two AZD1222 doses. Every sample of the repertoires postdated the peak T cell response.

This sequence joins TRBV5-8 and TRBJ2-7; TRBD1 might be the D (6 bases). Sequencing used peripheral blood, obtained 28 days after the second AZD1222 dose. This TCR was sampled from an adult who received the AZD1222 COVID-19 vaccine. CDR3 nucleotides: TGTGCCAGCAGCTTGGGCAGGGGCTCCTACGAGCAGTACTTC. As protein: CASSLGRGSYEQYF.